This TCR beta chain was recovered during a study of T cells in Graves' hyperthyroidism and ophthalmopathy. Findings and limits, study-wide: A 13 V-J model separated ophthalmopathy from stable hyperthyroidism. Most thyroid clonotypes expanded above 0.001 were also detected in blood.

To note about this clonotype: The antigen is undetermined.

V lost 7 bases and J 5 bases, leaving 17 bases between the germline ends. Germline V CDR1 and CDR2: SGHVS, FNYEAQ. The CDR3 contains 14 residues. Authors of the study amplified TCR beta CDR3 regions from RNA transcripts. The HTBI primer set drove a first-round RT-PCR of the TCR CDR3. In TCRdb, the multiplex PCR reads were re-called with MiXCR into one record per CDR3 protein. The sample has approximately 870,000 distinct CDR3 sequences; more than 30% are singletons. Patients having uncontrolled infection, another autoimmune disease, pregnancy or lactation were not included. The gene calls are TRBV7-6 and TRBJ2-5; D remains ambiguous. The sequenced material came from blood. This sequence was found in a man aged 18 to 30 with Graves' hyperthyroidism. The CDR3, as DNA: TGTGCCAGCACCCCTCATGTGGGAAAGGAGACCCAGTACTTC. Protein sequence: CASTPHVGKETQYF.